The next 18 T cell receptor beta chains were all read from a single sample in a study of T cell clones after liver transplantation. Method: immunoSEQ multiplex PCR; TCRdb's copy keeps in-frame clones and lacks some. The table shows 77,000 or so clones, with roughly 80% occurring only once. Sample: CD4+ T cells from blood, taken 12 months after liver transplant. These receptor sequences come from a human patient who received a liver transplant. The graft donor may be the source of some T cells.

The chain carries TRBV30 and TRBJ1-5, with no clear D. V lost 7 bases and J 8 bases, leaving 18 bases between the germline ends. Per germline, CDR1 GTSNPN and CDR2 SVGIG (reference sequence). This CDR3 has 13 amino acids. In DNA form, the CDR3 reads TGTGCCTCCTCGATAGCAGGCTCTGAGCCCCAGCATTTT. Translating gives CASSIAGSEPQHF.

The gene calls are TRBV28 and TRBJ1-2; D gene ambiguous. Germline-derived CDR1 and CDR2 are MDHEN and SYDVKM. V was clipped by 7 bases and J by 3 bases, with 21 bases between them. The CDR3 is made up of 16 amino acids. Written as DNA, the CDR3 is TGTGCCAGCATCTCGGTGGGAGGGTATTTGGACTATGGCTACACCTTC. As protein: CASISVGGYLDYGYTF.

This chain links TRBV10-2 with TRBJ1-5; D perhaps matches TRBD1 (6 bases). The V end was cut by 6 bases, the J end by 1 base, with 16 bases between. Per the germline V gene, CDR1 is WSHSY and CDR2 is SAAADI. The CDR3 runs to 16 residues. The CDR3: CASSLHREGSNQPQHF. CDR3 DNA sequence: TGCGCCAGCAGCCTCCACAGGGAAGGGAGCAATCAGCCCCAGCATTTT.

The chain employs TRBV19 and TRBJ1-1; D is unclear. In germline, CDR1 is LNHDA, CDR2 SQIVND (reference sequence). The CDR3 is made up of 10 amino acids. V lost 10 bases, J lost 8 bases, and 11 bases lay in between. CDR3 in amino acids: CATIVGEAFF. In DNA, the CDR3 is TGTGCCACTATTGTCGGGGAAGCTTTCTTT. Complete variable domain (other parts from reference TRBV19 and TRBJ1-1): DGGITQSPKYLFRKEGQNVTLSCEQNLNHDAMYWYRQDPGQGLRLIYYSQIVNDFQKGDIAEGYSVSREKKESFPLTVTSAQKNPTAFYLCATIVGEAFFGQGTRLTVV.

V and J are TRBV28 and TRBJ2-7, with a weak D call TRBD2 (6 bases). CDR1 and CDR2 from the germline V gene are MDHEN and SYDVKM. With 6 bases removed from V and 3 bases from J, the gap between germline ends came to 15 bases. The CDR3 runs 14 residues. CDR3 amino acids: CASSLIGSVYEQYF. The CDR3 coding sequence is TGTGCCAGCAGCCTGATCGGGAGTGTCTACGAGCAGTACTTC.

The rearrangement links TRBV6-5 to TRBJ1-1; D might be TRBD1 (5 bases). CDR1 MNHEY and CDR2 SVGAGI come from the germline V gene. There are 15 residues in the CDR3. V lost 4 bases to trimming and J lost 0 bases, with 12 bases between them. CDR3 in DNA: TGTGCCAGCAGTTCCTGGGGACGGATGAACACTGAAGCTTTCTTT. Protein product: CASSSWGRMNTEAFF.

The V and J genes are TRBV28 and TRBJ2-3, with D possibly TRBD1 on 5 matching bases. V lost 5 bases, J lost 6 bases, and 18 bases lay in between. Germline V lookup: CDR1 MDHEN, CDR2 SYDVKM. The CDR3 has 15 amino acids. The CDR3 DNA follows: TGTGCCAGCAGTACCCCCGCGAACAGGTTGGATACGCAGTATTTT. This sequence encodes CASSTPANRLDTQYF.

The table lists this clone with a count of one. V and J are TRBV10-3 and TRBJ2-1; D gene uncertain. Per the germline V gene, CDR1 is ENHRY and CDR2 is SYGVKD. V was pared by 0 bases and J by 8 bases, with 8 bases between. The CDR3 loop spans 13 amino acids. The DNA of the CDR3 is TGTGCCATCAGTGAGTCGGGCAGAGATGAGCAGTTCTTC. This gives the protein CAISESGRDEQFF.

This chain uses TRBV2 with TRBJ1-1; no definite D call. Trimming took 7 bases from V and 3 from J, leaving 12 bases between them. The CDR3 spans 13 residues. Germline CDR1 SNHLY, CDR2 FYNNEI. The CDR3 reads CASNLGRYTEAFF. CDR3 bases: TGTGCCAGCAATTTAGGGAGGTACACTGAAGCTTTCTTT.

The chain couples TRBV5-4 to TRBJ1-3; D not certain. The germline gives CDR1 SGHNT, CDR2 YYREEE (reference sequence). This CDR3 has 17 amino acids. Trimming pared 0 bases from V and 0 bases from J, leaving 13 bases between. The CDR3 nucleotides read TGTGCCAGCAGCTTGGACCAGAGCACCAGCTCTGGAAACACCATATATTTT. This encodes CASSLDQSTSSGNTIYF.

The genes are TRBV5-1 and TRBJ1-1, with 7 bases aligning to TRBD1. Germline CDR1 SGHRS, CDR2 YFSETQ. The CDR3 sequence is 15 residues long. The V and J ends lost 4 bases and 5 bases, in that order; junction bases with no gene match: 11. In nucleotides, the CDR3 is TGCGCCAGCAGCAGCAACAGGGGTGGGGGGACTGAAGCTTTCTTT. Protein: CASSSNRGGGTEAFF.

There are a few counts of this clone. The rearrangement links TRBV7-8 to TRBJ2-3; 9 bases are a match to TRBD1. This CDR3 comprises 16 residues. The germline V gene encodes CDR1 SGHVS and CDR2 FQNEAQ. Trimming removed 5 bases from V and 2 bases from J; junction bases left unmatched: 8. CDR3 bases: TGTGCCAGCAGCCCCACCCGGGACAGGGACACAGATACGCAGTATTTT. It translates to CASSPTRDRDTDTQYF.

The chain has TRBV18 and TRBJ1-1; possible D gene TRBD1, 5 bases. Deletions cut 3 bases from V and 3 bases from J, with 11 bases between. CDR3 length equals 14 residues. Germline-derived CDR1 and CDR2 are KGHSH and LQKENI. For the CDR3, the DNA is TGTGCCAGCTCACCGACAGCCTGGGACACTGAAGCTTTCTTT. Translated, it gives CASSPTAWDTEAFF.

The chain has TRBV7-2 and TRBJ2-6, with 15 bases identical to TRBD2. Germline V gene sequence: CDR1 SGHTA, CDR2 FQGNSA. V was pared by 3 bases and J by 3 bases, with 0 bases of the junction left unmatched. The CDR3 extends over 17 amino acids. DNA of the CDR3: TGTGCCAGCAGCTTGGGACTAGCGGGAGGTGGGGCCAACGTCCTGACTTTC. Its translation: CASSLGLAGGGANVLTF.

The CDR3 loop is CASSLQGLSYGYTF. The DNA for the CDR3 is TGTGCCAGCAGCTTACAGGGATTAAGCTATGGCTACACCTTC. This chain connects TRBV7-8 to TRBJ1-2; weak D call: TRBD1 (5 bases). With 2 bases removed from V and 4 bases from J, the gap between germline ends came to 11 bases. The V gene's germline CDR1 is SGHVS and CDR2 FQNEAQ. The CDR3 is made up of 14 amino acids.

The genes are TRBV7-2 and TRBJ1-2; 7 bases fit TRBD1. Germline lookup yields CDR1 SGHTA and CDR2 FQGNSA. This CDR3 has 14 residues. The V gene end was trimmed by 5 bases and the J gene end by 5 bases; junction bases not matched to a gene: 8. The CDR3 region is CASSRDSPTYGYTF. The DNA for the CDR3 is TGTGCCAGCAGCCGGGACAGCCCCACTTATGGCTACACCTTC. The whole variable domain, filled in from reference TRBV7-2 and TRBJ1-2, reads GAGVSQSPSNKVTEKGKDVELRCDPISGHTALYWYRQSLGQGLEFLIYFQGNSAPDKSGLPSDRFSAERTGGSVSTLTIQRTQQEDSAVYLCASSRDSPTYGYTFGSGTRLTVV.

The chain has TRBV6-6 and TRBJ2-7; 7 bases match TRBD2. Germline V lookup: CDR1 MNHNY, CDR2 SVGAGI (reference sequence). This CDR3 region has 14 residues. V gave up 6 bases and J gave up 5 bases; unmatched junction bases: 10. The CDR3 region is CASSTIAGADEQYF. CDR3 nucleotides: TGTGCCAGCAGCACCATCGCGGGAGCGGACGAGCAGTACTTC.

This clone was observed a handful of times. Here the CDR3 reads CASRGTVPQFF. The CDR3 coding sequence is TGTGCCAGCAGAGGAACAGTGCCCCAGTTCTTC. The V call is TRBV7-2, the J call TRBJ2-1; D remains unclear. Trimming shortened V by 6 bases and J by 13 bases, and 13 bases separated the two germline ends. From germline, CDR1 is SGHTA and CDR2 FQGNSA. The CDR3 has 11 residues.